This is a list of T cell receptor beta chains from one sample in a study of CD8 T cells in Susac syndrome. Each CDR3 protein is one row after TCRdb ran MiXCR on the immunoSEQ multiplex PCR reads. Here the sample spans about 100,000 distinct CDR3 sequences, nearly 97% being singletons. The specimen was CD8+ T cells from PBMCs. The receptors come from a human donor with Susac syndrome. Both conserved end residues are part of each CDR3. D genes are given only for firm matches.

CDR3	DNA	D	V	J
CASSPRDQNTGELFF	TGTGCCAGCAGTCCTAGGGACCAGAACACCGGGGAGCTGTTTTTT	NA	TRBV28	TRBJ2-2
CASSLRRANQPQHF	TGTGCCAGCAGTTTACGGAGGGCGAATCAGCCCCAGCATTTT	NA	TRBV12-3/TRBV12-4	TRBJ1-5
CSASSDEQFF	TGCAGTGCTAGTAGCGATGAGCAGTTCTTC	NA	TRBV20-1	TRBJ2-1
CASSLGEERNTEAFF	TGTGCCAGCAGCCTTGGGGAGGAGCGGAACACTGAAGCTTTCTTT	NA	TRBV3-1	TRBJ1-1
CASSNRDLTGNTIYF	TGTGCCAGCAGCAACCGGGACTTGACTGGAAACACCATATATTTT	NA	TRBV7-9	TRBJ1-3
CASSLVPAETQYF	TGCGCCAGCAGCTTGGTACCCGCGGAGACCCAGTACTTC	NA	TRBV5-1	TRBJ2-5
CSARLPGLAGGTDTQYF	TGCAGTGCTAGATTACCGGGACTAGCGGGAGGCACAGATACGCAGTATTTT	TRBD2	TRBV20-1	TRBJ2-3
CSASRGSEQFF	TGCAGTGCTAGCAGGGGGAGTGAGCAGTTCTTC	TRBD1	TRBV20-1	TRBJ2-1
CSVGPGPEAFF	TGCAGCGTTGGTCCGGGGCCGGAAGCTTTCTTT	NA	TRBV29-1	TRBJ1-1
CASSYSGTSGSHNEQFF	TGTGCCAGCAGTTACTCGGGGACTAGCGGGAGTCACAATGAGCAGTTCTTC	TRBD2	TRBV6-5	TRBJ2-1
CSVENGSGYTF	TGCAGCGTTGAGAATGGGTCTGGCTACACCTTC	NA	TRBV29-1	TRBJ1-2
CASSQGGPYQETQYF	TGTGCCAGCAGCCAAGGGGGACCGTACCAAGAGACCCAGTACTTC	NA	TRBV14	TRBJ2-5
CSVDPTGDATQYF	TGCAGCGTTGACCCGACAGGGGACGCGACCCAGTACTTC	TRBD1	TRBV29-1	TRBJ2-5
CASTHSTSGNEQFF	TGTGCCAGCACCCACTCCACTAGCGGCAATGAGCAGTTCTTC	TRBD2	TRBV28	TRBJ2-1
CASSRGQANSYEQYF	TGTGCCAGCAGCCGGGGACAGGCGAACAGCTACGAGCAGTACTTC	TRBD1	TRBV6-2/TRBV6-3	TRBJ2-7